These T cell receptor beta chains were read from a single sample in a study of blood T cell repertoires in COVID-19. Here immunoSEQ multiplex PCR was the method, and the copy in TCRdb shows in-frame clones only, minus some. The sample has 27,000 or so clones, approximately 80% seen once. Sequencing input: peripheral blood. These receptors were collected from a man between 65 and 79 years old with acute or convalescent COVID-19. CDR3s include the opening cysteine and the closing phenylalanine or tryptophan. D genes are given only for firm matches. Size values are once, few and many counts, or a class for expanded clones, and some rows have none.

j_call clone_size d_call v_call cdr3_nt cdr3_aa
TRBJ2-7 medium-sized TRBD1 TRBV9 TGTGCCAGCAGCAGAGGGACAGGGTACGAGCAGTACTTC CASSRGTGYEQYF
TRBJ2-1 few NA TRBV4-3 TGCGCCAGCAGCCAAACCACCGGGACTCATTGGGGGAATGAGCAGTTCTTC CASSQTTGTHWGNEQFF
TRBJ1-2 NA TRBD1 TRBV6-5 TGTGCCAGCAGTCGGACAGGGTCCGACTATGGCTACACCTTC CASSRTGSDYGYTF
TRBJ2-5 NA NA TRBV12-3/TRBV12-4 TGTGCCAGCAGTTTTTGGCGGCAAGAGACCCAGTACTTC CASSFWRQETQYF
TRBJ1-1 NA NA TRBV19 TGTGCCAGTAGTTTTGCCGGGATAGGGGGCACTGAAGCTTTCTTT CASSFAGIGGTEAFF
TRBJ1-1 NA TRBD1 TRBV19 TGTGCCAGTAGTATCGGGACAGCCCCCATGATGAACACTGAAGCTTTCTTT CASSIGTAPMMNTEAFF
TRBJ1-2 NA NA TRBV21-1 TGTGCCAGCAGAGGGGTGGTTAAGGGCTACACCTTC CASRGVVKGYTF
TRBJ2-7 NA TRBD1 TRBV6-5 TGTGCCAGCAGTTACTCAGGGCAGGGGGCGGGCGAGCAGTACTTC CASSYSGQGAGEQYF
TRBJ2-3 NA TRBD2 TRBV10-3 TGTGCCATCTCTTTTGGACTAGCGGTGGGGGCAGATACGCAGTATTTT CAISFGLAVGADTQYF
TRBJ1-1 NA NA TRBV12-5 TGTGCTAGTGGTTTGGACAGGGAAACGGCGACTGAAGCTTTCTTT CASGLDRETATEAFF
TRBJ2-1 NA TRBD2 TRBV9 TGTGCCAGCGAGGGAGCGGGGTCGGGGTCCAATGAGCAGTTCTTC CASEGAGSGSNEQFF
TRBJ1-6 NA NA TRBV30 TGTGCCTGGGCCCACAGGGAGAATTCACCCCTCCACTTT CAWAHRENSPLHF
TRBJ1-4 NA NA TRBV10-1 TGCGCCAGCAGTGATCCCGGGACAACACTGTTTTTT CASSDPGTTLFF
TRBJ2-7 NA TRBD2 TRBV28 TGTGCCAGCAGTCTAGGGACTAGCGGGAGTGCTCGCGAGCAGTACTTC CASSLGTSGSAREQYF
TRBJ2-5 NA TRBD2 TRBV11-3 TGTGCCAGCAGCCTAAGGGCTAGCGGGAGTGTGGAGACCCAGTACTTC CASSLRASGSVETQYF
TRBJ2-5 NA NA TRBV6-6 TGTGCCAGCAACCTCCGACAGGTCGGGGAAGAGACCCAGTACTTC CASNLRQVGEETQYF
TRBJ2-1 once TRBD2 TRBV28 TGTGCCAGCAACCTAGCGGGGACTAACAATGAGCAGTTCTTC CASNLAGTNNEQFF
TRBJ2-3 once TRBD2 TRBV19 TGTGCCAGTAGTATTCTCTCTAGCGGGAGTCCAGATACGCAGTATTTT CASSILSSGSPDTQYF
TRBJ2-7 NA TRBD1 TRBV4-3 TGCGCCAGCAGCCAAGAAGGGACAGGGGATTACGAGCAGTACTTC CASSQEGTGDYEQYF
TRBJ1-1 NA NA TRBV15 TGTGCCACCAGCAGAGATTTGACTCCTGGGGCTTTCTTT CATSRDLTPGAFF
TRBJ2-2 NA TRBD1 TRBV19 TGTGCCAGTACCCTGGGACAGGGAAGAAACACCGGGGAGCTGTTTTTT CASTLGQGRNTGELFF
TRBJ1-1 NA NA TRBV10-1 TGCGCCAGCAGTGAGTCCGGTTCACTTGAAGCTTTCTTT CASSESGSLEAFF
TRBJ2-5 NA NA TRBV30 TGTGCCTGGAGCGGTTCTCTTCAAGAGACCCAGTACTTC CAWSGSLQETQYF
TRBJ2-7 NA TRBD2 TRBV5-1 TGCGCCAGCAGCTTGGAACTAGCGGGGGGGCGCTACGAGCAGTACTTC CASSLELAGGRYEQYF
TRBJ2-2 NA NA TRBV9 TGTGCCAGCAGCGCCTTCGGGGAGCTGTTTTTT CASSAFGELFF
TRBJ1-2 NA NA TRBV14 TGTGCCAGCAGTCAAAAGGTTGGAGATAACTATGGCTACACCTTC CASSQKVGDNYGYTF